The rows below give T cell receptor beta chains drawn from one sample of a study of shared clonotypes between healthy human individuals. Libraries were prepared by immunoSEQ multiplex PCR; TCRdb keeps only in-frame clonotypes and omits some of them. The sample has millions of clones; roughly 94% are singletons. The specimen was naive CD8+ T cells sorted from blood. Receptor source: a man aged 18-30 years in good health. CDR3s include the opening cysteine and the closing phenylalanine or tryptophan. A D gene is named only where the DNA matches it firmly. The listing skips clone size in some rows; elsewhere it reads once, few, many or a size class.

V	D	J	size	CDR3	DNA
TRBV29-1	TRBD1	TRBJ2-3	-	CSVADRADTQYF	TGCAGCGTGGCCGACAGGGCAGATACGCAGTATTTT
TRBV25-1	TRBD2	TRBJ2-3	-	CASSPGLAGTDTQYF	TGTGCCAGCAGCCCGGGACTAGCGGGCACAGATACGCAGTATTTT
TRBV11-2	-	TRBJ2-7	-	CASSLDSSSYEQYF	TGTGCCAGCAGCTTGGACAGCAGCTCCTACGAGCAGTACTTC
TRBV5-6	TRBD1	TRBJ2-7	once	CASSPPTGYDEQYF	TGTGCCAGCAGCCCGCCGACAGGGTACGACGAGCAGTACTTC
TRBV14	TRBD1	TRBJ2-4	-	CASSQDQRQGQNIQYF	TGTGCCAGCAGCCAAGATCAGCGACAGGGACAAAACATTCAGTACTTC
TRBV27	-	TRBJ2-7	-	CASSLLAGPLHEQYF	TGTGCCAGCAGTTTGCTGGCAGGGCCCCTCCACGAGCAGTACTTC
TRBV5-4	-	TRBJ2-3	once	CASSLGVGSTDTQYF	TGTGCCAGCAGCTTGGGGGTCGGGAGCACAGATACGCAGTATTTT
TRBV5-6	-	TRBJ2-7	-	CASSKPGYLYEQYF	TGTGCCAGCAGCAAACCGGGATATCTGTACGAGCAGTACTTC
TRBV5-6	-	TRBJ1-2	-	CASSFGWGDYGYTF	TGTGCCAGCAGCTTTGGATGGGGGGACTATGGCTACACCTTC
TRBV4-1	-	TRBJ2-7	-	CASSQVRDEQYF	TGCGCCAGCAGCCAAGTTCGGGACGAGCAGTACTTC
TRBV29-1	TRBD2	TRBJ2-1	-	CSVEGTRQGEQFF	TGCAGCGTTGAAGGGACTAGGCAGGGTGAGCAGTTCTTC
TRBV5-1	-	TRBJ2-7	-	CASSSEGRSSYEQYF	TGCGCCAGCAGCTCCGAGGGTAGGAGCTCCTACGAGCAGTACTTC
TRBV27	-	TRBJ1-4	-	CASSYGGVDEKLFF	TGTGCCAGCAGTTACGGGGGCGTCGACGAAAAACTGTTTTTT
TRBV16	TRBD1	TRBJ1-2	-	CASSQGDRGTDGYTF	TGTGCCAGCAGCCAAGGGGACAGGGGGACGGATGGCTACACCTTC
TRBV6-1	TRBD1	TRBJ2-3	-	CASSGQGFASTDTQYF	TGTGCCAGCAGTGGACAGGGTTTTGCTAGCACAGATACGCAGTATTTT
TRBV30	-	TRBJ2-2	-	CAWSLSGVGELFF	TGTGCCTGGAGTCTATCGGGGGTCGGGGAGCTGTTTTTT
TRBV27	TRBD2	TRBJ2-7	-	CASSPGLALYEQYF	TGTGCCAGCAGTCCGGGACTAGCCCTATACGAGCAGTACTTC
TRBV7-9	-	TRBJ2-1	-	CASSLDWGEYNEQFF	TGTGCCAGCAGCTTAGACTGGGGGGAATACAATGAGCAGTTCTTC
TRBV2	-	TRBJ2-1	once	CASSSSNEQFF	TGTGCCAGCAGTAGCTCCAATGAGCAGTTCTTC
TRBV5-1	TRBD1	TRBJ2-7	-	CASSQTWTGTYEQYF	TGCGCCAGCAGCCAAACGTGGACAGGTACCTACGAGCAGTACTTC
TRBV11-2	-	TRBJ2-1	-	CASSLLPTGVGYNEQFF	TGTGCCAGCAGCTTACTTCCGACAGGAGTGGGGTACAATGAGCAGTTCTTC
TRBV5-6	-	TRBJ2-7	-	CASSPWNYEQYF	TGTGCCAGCAGCCCCTGGAACTACGAGCAGTACTTC
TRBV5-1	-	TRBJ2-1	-	CASSFRTENEQFF	TGCGCCAGCAGCTTCCGGACTGAGAATGAGCAGTTCTTC
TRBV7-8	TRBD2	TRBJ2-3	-	CASSRNHRLAGVNTQYF	TGTGCCAGCAGCCGTAACCACAGACTAGCGGGAGTAAATACGCAGTATTTT
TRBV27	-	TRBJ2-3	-	CASSSTGLSGTDTQYF	TGTGCCAGCAGTTCGACAGGACTAAGCGGAACAGATACGCAGTATTTT
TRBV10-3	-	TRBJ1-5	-	CAISDGDSNQPQHF	TGTGCCATCAGTGATGGCGATAGCAATCAGCCCCAGCATTTT
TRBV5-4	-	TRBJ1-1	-	CAGRHLPNTEAFF	TGTGCCGGCCGACATCTCCCGAACACTGAAGCTTTCTTT
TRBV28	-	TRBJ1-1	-	CASSWAASEAFF	TGTGCCAGCAGTTGGGCGGCGAGTGAAGCTTTCTTT
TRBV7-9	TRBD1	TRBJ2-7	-	CASSSILGTGETYEQYF	TGTGCCAGCAGCTCCATCCTCGGGACAGGAGAGACCTACGAGCAGTACTTC
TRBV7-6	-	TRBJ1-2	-	CASSLAWYRFSDSYGYTF	TGTGCCAGCAGCTTAGCTTGGTACAGATTTAGCGATAGCTATGGCTACACCTTC
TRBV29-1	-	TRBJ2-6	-	CSVVEDLTSGANVLTF	TGCAGCGTTGTTGAGGATCTCACCTCTGGGGCCAACGTCCTGACTTTC
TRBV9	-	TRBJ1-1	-	CASSVVPLGITFNTEAFF	TGTGCCAGCAGCGTAGTCCCCCTTGGGATCACCTTCAACACTGAAGCTTTCTTT
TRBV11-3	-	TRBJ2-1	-	CASSLELGSYNEQFF	TGTGCCAGCAGCTTAGAGTTAGGCTCCTACAATGAGCAGTTCTTC
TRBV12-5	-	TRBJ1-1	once	CASATSTEDTEAFF	TGTGCTAGTGCCACCTCGACAGAGGACACTGAAGCTTTCTTT
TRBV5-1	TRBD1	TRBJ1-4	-	CASSPWTGGNEKLFF	TGCGCCAGCAGCCCATGGACAGGAGGTAATGAAAAACTGTTTTTT
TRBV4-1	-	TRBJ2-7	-	CASSQVQDGFYEQYF	TGCGCCAGCAGCCAAGTACAGGACGGGTTCTACGAGCAGTACTTC
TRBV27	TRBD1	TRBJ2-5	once	CASSSWDREETQYF	TGTGCCAGCAGTTCCTGGGACAGGGAGGAGACCCAGTACTTC
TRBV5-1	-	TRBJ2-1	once	CASSLLGPNEQFF	TGCGCCAGCAGCTTGTTAGGACCCAATGAGCAGTTCTTC
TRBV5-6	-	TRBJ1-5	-	CASSPDSGRRPQHF	TGTGCCAGCAGTCCCGACTCGGGGAGGCGGCCCCAGCATTTT
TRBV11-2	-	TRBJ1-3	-	CASSSRVGGVGNTIYF	TGTGCCAGCAGCTCCCGAGTCGGAGGGGTCGGAAACACCATATATTTT
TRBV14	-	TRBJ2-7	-	CASSQAKGGEQYF	TGTGCCAGCAGCCAAGCTAAAGGCGGCGAGCAGTACTTC
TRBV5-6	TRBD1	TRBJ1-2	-	CASSNGTVYGYTF	TGTGCCAGCAGCAACGGGACAGTCTATGGCTACACCTTC
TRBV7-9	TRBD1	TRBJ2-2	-	CASSPGTANTGELFF	TGTGCCAGCAGCCCTGGGACAGCTAACACCGGGGAGCTGTTTTTT
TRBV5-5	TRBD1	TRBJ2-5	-	CASSLEGTGGETQYF	TGTGCCAGCAGCTTGGAGGGGACAGGGGGAGAGACCCAGTACTTC
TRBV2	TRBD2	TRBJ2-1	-	CASSGGGGSYNEQFF	TGTGCCAGCAGTGGAGGCGGGGGTTCCTACAATGAGCAGTTCTTC
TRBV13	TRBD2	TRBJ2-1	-	CASSLGLAGGLGNEQFF	TGTGCCAGCAGCTTAGGACTAGCGGGAGGGCTCGGCAATGAGCAGTTCTTC
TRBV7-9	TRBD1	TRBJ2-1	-	CASATGDEQFF	TGTGCCAGCGCAACAGGGGATGAGCAGTTCTTC
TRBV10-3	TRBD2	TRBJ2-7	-	CAISESLAGSYEQYF	TGTGCCATCAGTGAGTCTCTAGCGGGCTCCTACGAGCAGTACTTC
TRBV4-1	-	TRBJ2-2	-	CASSQGLGTEGITGELFF	TGCGCCAGCAGCCAAGGTCTCGGGACCGAGGGAATCACCGGGGAGCTGTTTTTT
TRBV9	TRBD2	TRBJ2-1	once	CASSLKTSGREDNEQFF	TGTGCCAGCAGCTTAAAAACTAGCGGGAGGGAAGATAATGAGCAGTTCTTC
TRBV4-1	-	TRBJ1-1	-	CASSQGGYTEAFF	TGCGCCAGCAGCCAAGGGGGATACACTGAAGCTTTCTTT
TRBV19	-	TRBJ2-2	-	CASTGATGELFF	TGTGCCAGTACGGGGGCTACCGGGGAGCTGTTTTTT
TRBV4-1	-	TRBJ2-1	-	CASSPPGEGVNNEQFF	TGCGCCAGCAGCCCTCCCGGGGAGGGGGTTAACAATGAGCAGTTCTTC
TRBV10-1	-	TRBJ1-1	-	CASSEGAGGTEAFF	TGCGCCAGCAGTGAAGGGGCAGGAGGTACTGAAGCTTTCTTT